The 29 T cell receptor beta chains in this list originate from one sample, sequenced in a study of T-cell reconstitution after alpha-beta-depleted transplantation in children. Unique molecular identifiers were used to barcode this TCRbeta library. TCRdb itself ran the PCR reads through MiXCR, one entry per CDR3 protein. The table has more than 550,000 distinct CDR3 sequences, about 10% seen once; the top ten hold about 4.3%. The specimen was PBMCs from the stem cell graft donor, collected from the stem cell graft. These receptors came from a human donor who donated a stem cell graft to a child with acute myeloid leukemia.

This clonotype has at least ten counts. The chain uses TRBV5-1 and TRBJ2-2; no clear D. V lost 1 base to trimming and J lost 1 base, with 8 bases between them. Germline V gene lookup returns CDR1 SGHRS and CDR2 YFSETQ. The CDR3 loop spans 15 amino acids. This chain's CDR3 is CASSLSLLNTGELFF. The CDR3 bases are TGCGCCAGCAGCTTGAGTCTTTTGAACACCGGGGAGCTGTTTTTT.

This clonotype was seen repeatedly, ten times or more. The chain couples TRBV7-8 to TRBJ2-1; D call uncertain. Trimming shortened V by 5 bases and J by 7 bases, and 12 bases separated the two germline ends. Germline V gene sequence: CDR1 SGHVS, CDR2 FQNEAQ. The CDR3 contains 13 residues. The CDR3 spells CASSRYDSNEQFF. In DNA, the CDR3 is TGTGCCAGCAGCAGATACGATTCAAATGAGCAGTTCTTC.

As DNA, the CDR3 is TGCGCCAGCAGCCAGGACAGGCAGAGAGAGCAGTTCTTC. This gives the protein CASSQDRQREQFF. The chain combines TRBV4-3 with TRBJ2-1, with 7 bases fitting TRBD1. The length of the CDR3 is 13 residues. With 3 bases clipped from V and 10 bases from J, the junction kept 6 bases outside the gene matches. CDR1 LGHNA and CDR2 YSLEER come from the germline V gene.

The chain carries TRBV7-2 and TRBJ2-7; perhaps TRBD1 as D (5 bases). The germline gives CDR1 SGHTA, CDR2 FQGNSA. The CDR3 covers 15 residues. Trimming pared 3 bases from V and 1 base from J, leaving 13 bases between. As DNA, the CDR3 is TGTGCCAGCAGCTTTGACAGTGGGATTTCCTACGAGCAGTACTTC. As protein: CASSFDSGISYEQYF.

This clonotype was seen many times. The rearrangement links TRBV24-1 to TRBJ2-3; no firm D call. The CDR3 has 12 residues. Deletions cut 5 bases from V and 8 bases from J, with 10 bases between. Germline CDR1 reads KGHDR; CDR2 reads SFDVKD. The CDR3 region has the DNA TGTGCCACCAGTGGTACCCTACCTACGCAGTATTTT. It specifies CATSGTLPTQYF.

This rearrangement joins TRBV7-9 to TRBJ2-7; 9 bases are shared with TRBD1. V lost 7 bases and J lost 0; bases outside the gene matches: 4. The CDR3 contains 14 residues. CDR1 and CDR2 (germline): SEHNR, FQNEAQ (reference sequence). CDR3 coding DNA: TGTGCCAGCAAAAGGACAGGGGTCTCCTACGAGCAGTACTTC. Its translation: CASKRTGVSYEQYF. Full variable domain (remainder filled in from reference TRBV7-9 and TRBJ2-7): DTGVSQNPRHKITKRGQNVTFRCDPISEHNRLYWYRQTLGQGPEFLTYFQNEAQLEKSRLLSDRFSAERPKGSFSTLEIQRTEQGDSAMYLCASKRTGVSYEQYFGPGTRLTVT.

V is TRBV29-1 and J is TRBJ1-1; D uncertain. Trimming cost V 6 bases and J 1 base, with 9 bases left between them. The CDR3 totals 12 residues. Germline CDR1 SQVTM, CDR2 ANQGSEA. The CDR3 protein is CSVEEANTEAFF. The CDR3 DNA follows: TGCAGCGTAGAGGAGGCGAACACTGAAGCTTTCTTT.

This clonotype was seen a handful of times. The genes are TRBV28 and TRBJ1-5, with TRBD1 matching 7 bases. The CDR3 runs 15 residues. Germline values: CDR1 MDHEN, CDR2 SYDVKM. J gave up 5 bases and V 3 bases, and 7 bases lay outside the gene matches. The CDR3 loop is CASSFPGGGHQPQHF. In DNA form, the CDR3 reads TGTGCCAGCAGTTTTCCAGGGGGAGGTCATCAGCCCCAGCATTTT.

There are many counts of this clonotype. The rearrangement joins TRBV10-3 to TRBJ2-7; the match to TRBD2 covers 7 bases. Germline CDR1 is ENHRY and CDR2 is SYGVKD. With V trimmed by 5 bases and J by 0 bases, 4 bases remained unmatched. CDR3 length equals 14 residues. This chain's CDR3 is CAISPRGSSYEQYF. The CDR3 nucleotides read TGTGCCATCAGTCCCCGCGGGAGCTCCTACGAGCAGTACTTC.

The genes are TRBV27 and TRBJ2-1, with D perhaps TRBD1 (6 bases). The CDR3 is made up of 14 amino acids. V was cut by 6 bases and J by 4 bases, with 13 bases left in between. Germline V gene data show CDR1 as MNHEY and CDR2 as SMNVEV (reference sequence). This CDR3 is CASRLVGAYNEQFF. Written as DNA, the CDR3 is TGTGCCAGCAGACTCGTGGGGGCGTACAATGAGCAGTTCTTC.

This chain joins TRBV19 and TRBJ2-6; the D call may be TRBD1 or TRBD2 (5 bases each). This CDR3 contains 15 residues. V was cut by 7 bases and J by 3 bases, with 13 bases left in between. Germline CDR1 LNHDA, CDR2 SQIVND (reference sequence). In DNA, the CDR3 is TGTGCCAGTACCGGGGCCCCTTATGGGGCCAACGTCCTGACTTTC. It translates to CASTGAPYGANVLTF.

J is TRBJ2-1 and V is TRBV20-1, with TRBD2 identical over 9 bases. Germline assignment: CDR1 DFQATT and CDR2 SNEGSKA (reference sequence). The CDR3 spans 13 residues. Trimming removed 6 bases from V and 7 bases from J; junction bases left unmatched: 7. The DNA of the CDR3 is TGCAGTGCATGGGCTAGCGGGACGAATGAGCAGTTCTTC. Amino acids: CSAWASGTNEQFF.

The J gene is TRBJ2-3, the V gene TRBV28; 10 nucleotides align to TRBD2. In germline, CDR1 is MDHEN, CDR2 SYDVKM. This CDR3 has 16 amino acids. The V segment lost 4 bases and the J segment 5 bases; nucleotides outside the gene matches: 9. CDR3 sequence (DNA): TGTGCCAGCAGTTCCCCCGGGGGACTAGCGCTAGATACGCAGTATTTT. This translates into CASSSPGGLALDTQYF.

This clonotype was seen ten or more times. This chain joins TRBV5-1 and TRBJ2-3, with 9 bases matching TRBD2. There are 14 residues in the CDR3. Germline lookup yields CDR1 SGHRS and CDR2 YFSETQ. Trimming at V came to 7 bases and at J to 3 bases, leaving 6 bases not matched to a gene. CDR3 sequence: CASGAGGGTDTQYF. The CDR3 DNA sequence: TGCGCCAGCGGAGCGGGAGGCGGTACAGATACGCAGTATTTT.

The sample holds many counts of this clonotype. This chain joins TRBV2 and TRBJ1-2; D is undetermined. CDR1 SNHLY and CDR2 FYNNEI come from the germline V gene. V was pared by 10 bases and J by 3 bases, with 12 bases between. CDR3 length: 12 residues. CDR3: CAKQFGDYGYTF. CDR3 DNA: TGTGCCAAGCAGTTCGGGGACTATGGCTACACCTTC.

This clonotype showed up many times. The chain joins TRBV6-2 or TRBV6-3 to TRBJ2-7, with D tentatively TRBD2 (6 bases). From germline, CDR1 is MNHEY and CDR2 SVGEGT. With 6 bases removed from V and 7 bases from J, the gap between germline ends came to 16 bases. The CDR3 is 13 residues long. The DNA of the CDR3 is TGTGCCAGCAGCGCTGGGACTCCGGGGGAGCAGTACTTC. Encoded protein: CASSAGTPGEQYF.

This clonotype was seen ten or more times. The chain is built from TRBV7-3 and TRBJ2-1; 7 bases map to TRBD2. V shed 6 bases, J shed 4 bases, and the junction held 6 bases outside the gene matches. This CDR3 comprises 14 residues. Germline lookup yields CDR1 SGHTA and CDR2 FQGTGA. Here the CDR3 DNA reads TGTGCCAGCAGTAGTACTAGCGATTACAATGAGCAGTTCTTC. Amino acids: CASSSTSDYNEQFF.

This clonotype was seen a few times. The chain has TRBV9 and TRBJ1-1, with unresolved D. The CDR3 is made up of 14 amino acids. The germline V and J ends were trimmed by 4 bases and 1 base, with 11 bases remaining between them. The germline gives CDR1 SGDLS, CDR2 YYNGEE. CDR3 protein: CASSMSTRNTEAFF. The CDR3 bases are TGTGCCAGCAGCATGTCGACACGGAACACTGAAGCTTTCTTT.

This clonotype was counted at least ten times. This rearrangement joins TRBV12-3 or TRBV12-4 to TRBJ1-5, with D possibly matching TRBD1 (6 bases). The CDR3 runs 14 residues. V shed 4 bases and J shed 3 bases, with 10 bases lying between them. The CDR3 DNA sequence: TGTGCCAGCAGTTCGACAGGTGTCAATCAGCCCCAGCATTTT. Translation gives CASSSTGVNQPQHF.

The table lists this clonotype with many counts. V and J are TRBV2 and TRBJ1-5; 7 nucleotides agree with TRBD1. Germline lookup yields CDR1 SNHLY and CDR2 FYNNEI. The CDR3 contains 13 residues. The trim removed 5 bases at V and 4 bases at J, leaving 2 bases unmatched. This CDR3 is CASSRDSNQPQHF. The CDR3 DNA is TGTGCCAGCAGTCGGGACAGTAATCAGCCCCAGCATTTT. Complete variable domain (other parts from reference TRBV2 and TRBJ1-5): EPEVTQTPSHQVTQMGQEVILRCVPISNHLYFYWYRQILGQKVEFLVSFYNNEISEKSEIFDDQFSVERPDGSNFTLKIRSTKLEDSAMYFCASSRDSNQPQHFGDGTRLSIL.

The J gene is TRBJ2-6, the V gene TRBV7-3; D unclear. CDR1 is SGHTA and CDR2 is FQGTGA in the germline V gene. V was clipped by 5 bases and J by 1 base, with 12 bases between them. The CDR3 consists of 16 residues. The chain's CDR3 is CASSPWTASGANVLTF. The CDR3 bases are TGTGCCAGCAGCCCATGGACCGCGTCTGGGGCCAACGTCCTGACTTTC.

This clonotype has a count of ten or more. This rearrangement joins TRBV20-1 to TRBJ2-7, with D unresolved. V was cut by 4 bases and J by 2 bases, with 15 bases left in between. This CDR3 comprises 14 residues. Looked up from germline, CDR1 is DFQATT and CDR2 is SNEGSKA (reference sequence). The CDR3 reads CSAIPDPQTYEQYF. As DNA, the CDR3 is TGCAGTGCTATCCCAGACCCACAGACCTACGAGCAGTACTTC.

This clonotype was seen a few times. The rearrangement joins TRBV4-3 to TRBJ2-4; D may be TRBD2 (6 bases). Trimming pared 0 bases from V and 1 base from J, leaving 22 bases between. The CDR3 length is 20 residues. Germline V gene lookup returns CDR1 LGHNA and CDR2 YSLEER. The CDR3 is CASSQDGTSQEKLAKNIQYF. The CDR3 coding sequence is TGCGCCAGCAGCCAAGATGGTACTAGCCAGGAAAAGTTGGCCAAAAACATTCAGTACTTC.

The rearrangement joins TRBV5-1 to TRBJ1-5; no clear D. Germline CDR1 reads SGHRS; CDR2 reads YFSETQ. Trimming took 8 bases from V and 3 from J, leaving 12 bases between them. CDR3 length: 13 residues. In DNA form, the CDR3 reads TGCGCCAGACCAAAGCCCTACAATCAGCCCCAGCATTTT. It translates to CARPKPYNQPQHF.

J is TRBJ1-6 and V is TRBV20-1; perhaps TRBD1 as D (5 bases). From germline, CDR1 is DFQATT and CDR2 SNEGSKA (reference sequence). CDR3 size: 12 residues. Trimming removed 5 bases at V and 9 bases at J, with 11 bases between. CDR3 in amino acids: CSAEAGVSPLHF. The CDR3 nucleotides are TGCAGTGCTGAAGCGGGGGTTTCACCCCTCCACTTT.

V and J are TRBV29-1 and TRBJ1-1; D not certain. V shed 2 bases and J shed 2 bases, with 6 bases lying between them. The CDR3 has 12 amino acids. In germline, CDR1 is SQVTM, CDR2 ANQGSEA. The CDR3 sequence is CSVERDNTEAFF. The CDR3 DNA is TGCAGCGTTGAACGGGATAACACTGAAGCTTTCTTT.

For this clonotype: This could be a read error, since a much larger clone is one nucleotide away. The final CDR3 position lacks the conserved phenylalanine or tryptophan, pointing to a likely read error. The rearrangement joins TRBV28 to TRBJ2-6; no clear D. The V gene lost 2 bases and the J gene lost 0 bases, with 5 bases spanning the gap. Germline CDR1 MDHEN, CDR2 SYDVKM. This CDR3 comprises 15 residues. The CDR3 loop is CASSLPLSGANVLTL. As DNA, the CDR3 is TGTGCCAGCAGTTTACCCCTCTCTGGGGCCAACGTCCTGACTCTC.

This clonotype was seen a handful of times. The chain links TRBV20-1 to TRBJ2-1; D might be TRBD1 or TRBD2, each matching 5 bases. Between the trimmed V and J ends, which lost 1 base and 6 bases, there was a span of 19 bases. The germline gives CDR1 DFQATT, CDR2 SNEGSKA (reference sequence). The CDR3 sequence is 16 residues long. CDR3 nucleotide sequence: TGCAGTGCTAGAGTAATCACCGGGACCAAGGCCAATGAGCAGTTCTTC. Translating it yields CSARVITGTKANEQFF.

The chain joins TRBV7-9 to TRBJ2-1; TRBD1 might be the D (5 bases). CDR3 length: 9 amino acids. Looked up from germline, CDR1 is SEHNR and CDR2 is FQNEAQ (reference sequence). Deletions cut 5 bases from V and 15 bases from J, with 8 bases between. The CDR3 DNA reads as TGTGCCAGCAGCCCGCAGGGGTTCTTC. As protein: CASSPQGFF.